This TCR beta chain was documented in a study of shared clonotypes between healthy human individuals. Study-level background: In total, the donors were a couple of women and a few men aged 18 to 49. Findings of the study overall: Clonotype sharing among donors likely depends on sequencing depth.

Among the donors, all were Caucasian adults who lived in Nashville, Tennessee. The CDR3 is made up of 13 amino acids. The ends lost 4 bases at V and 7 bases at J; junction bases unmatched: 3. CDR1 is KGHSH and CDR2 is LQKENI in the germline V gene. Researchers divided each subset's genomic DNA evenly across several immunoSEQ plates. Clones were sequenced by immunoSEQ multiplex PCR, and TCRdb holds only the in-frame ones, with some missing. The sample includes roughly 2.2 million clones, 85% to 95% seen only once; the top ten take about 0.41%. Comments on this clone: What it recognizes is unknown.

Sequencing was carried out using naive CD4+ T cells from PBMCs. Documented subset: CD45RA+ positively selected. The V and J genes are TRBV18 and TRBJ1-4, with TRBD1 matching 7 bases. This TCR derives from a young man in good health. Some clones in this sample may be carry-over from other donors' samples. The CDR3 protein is CASSQGASEKLFF. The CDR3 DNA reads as TGTGCCAGCTCACAGGGGGCTTCTGAAAAACTGTTTTTT.